The rows below give T cell receptor beta chains drawn from one sample of a study of T-cell memory formation after mild COVID-19. Each CDR3 protein gets one entry after TCRdb re-called the 5' RACE reads with MiXCR. The table records 250,000 to 350,000 distinct CDR3 sequences, roughly 19% of them present only once. Sequencing used PBMCs or a T cell subset sorted from them (not recorded which). The origin of the receptors is a man between 18 and 29 years old who had mild COVID-19 (a few samples of this study predate the infection). Cell type and time point are not known. Both conserved end residues are part of each CDR3. D genes are given only for firm matches. Clone size is shown for a subset of rows, as once, few, many or a class of expanded clone.

clone_size	v_call	j_call	d_call	cdr3_nt	cdr3_aa
few	TRBV5-1	TRBJ2-1	TRBD2	TGCGCCAGCAGCCCGACGCCCCTAGCGGGGGGATCCGGTGAGCAGTTCTTC	CASSPTPLAGGSGEQFF
.	TRBV5-1	TRBJ1-1	.	TGCGCCAGCAGCTTGTGGGGGGGGGCGTCCAATGAAGCTTTCTTT	CASSLWGGASNEAFF
few	TRBV12-3/TRBV12-4	TRBJ1-3	.	TGTGCCAGCAGTTTTGGCGGGGCTGGAAACACCATATATTTT	CASSFGGAGNTIYF
few	TRBV5-1	TRBJ2-3	.	TGCGCCAGCAGCCCGGGGGGCTACACAGATACGCAGTATTTT	CASSPGGYTDTQYF
.	TRBV20-1	TRBJ1-6	.	TGCAGTGCTCTGGACAGATATTCACCCCTCCACTTT	CSALDRYSPLHF
.	TRBV2	TRBJ1-6	TRBD1	TGTGCCAGCAGGGACAGGGGGAATTATTCACCCCTCCACTTT	CASRDRGNYSPLHF
.	TRBV7-2	TRBJ2-3	.	TGTGCCAGCGGTAGGGGGGGCCTAGCCACAGATACGCAGTATTTT	CASGRGGLATDTQYF
many	TRBV5-1	TRBJ2-1	.	TGCGCCAGCAGCTTCCCAGTCGGTGAGCAGTTCTTC	CASSFPVGEQFF
few	TRBV5-5	TRBJ1-5	.	TGTGCCAGCAGCTTCCTCTCTGGGCCCCAGCATTTT	CASSFLSGPQHF
few	TRBV7-6	TRBJ2-5	.	TGTGCCAGCAGCTTCGGTTGGGCCACCCAGTACTTC	CASSFGWATQYF
few	TRBV4-1	TRBJ1-3	.	TGCGCCAGCAGCTGGCCGGGGAGTGGTCGAAACACCATATATTTT	CASSWPGSGRNTIYF
few	TRBV4-3	TRBJ2-5	.	TGCGCCAGCAGCCAAGATAGGACGTACCAAGAGACCCAGTACTTC	CASSQDRTYQETQYF
.	TRBV5-6	TRBJ2-3	.	TGTGCCAGCAGCTTGAGAGGCAGGGCAACAGATACGCAGTATTTT	CASSLRGRATDTQYF